Listed below are T cell receptor beta chains from one sample, sequenced in a study of T cell responses to AZD1222 COVID-19 vaccine. Some clones are missing from TCRdb's copy, which holds only in-frame ones; the method was immunoSEQ multiplex PCR. Of about 85,000 clones listed, 70% to 90% are singletons. The sample was peripheral blood, taken on day 0 of AZD1222 vaccination. The receptors come from an adult in good health. Each CDR3 is given with its conserved first and last residue. The order of the fields is J gene, D gene, CDR3 length, V gene, clone size, CDR3 DNA, CDR3 protein. D genes are given only for firm matches. Rows give clone size only sometimes, using once, few, many, or a class for an expanded clone.

>TRBJ1-1|TRBD1|13|TRBV10-3|-
TGTGCCACTACGACAGGGCCCAACACTGAAGCTTTCTTT
CATTTGPNTEAFF
>TRBJ2-5|-|12|TRBV5-4|-
TGTGCCAGCAGCTCCCAACAGGGTAGCCAGTACTTC
CASSSQQGSQYF
>TRBJ1-1|TRBD1|13|TRBV5-1|-
TGCGCCAGCAGCAGGCAGGGGGCAACTGAAGCTTTCTTT
CASSRQGATEAFF
>TRBJ2-7|-|16|TRBV11-2|-
TGTGCCAGCAGCTTAGAACTGAGCAAGGGTACCTACGAGCAGTACTTC
CASSLELSKGTYEQYF
>TRBJ2-3|TRBD2|16|TRBV6-6|-
TGTGCCAGCAGTTACTCGTCGGGACTAGTCCGAGATACGCAGTATTTT
CASSYSSGLVRDTQYF
>TRBJ2-7|TRBD2|16|TRBV9|once
TGTGCCAGCAGCGTAGGGACTAGCGGGAGTTTTTCTGTGCAGTACTTC
CASSVGTSGSFSVQYF
>TRBJ2-3|TRBD1|14|TRBV5-1|-
TGCGCCAGCAGCACGGGACAGGGACCAGATACGCAGTATTTT
CASSTGQGPDTQYF
>TRBJ1-2|TRBD1|16|TRBV9|-
TGTGCCAGCAGCGTAGGAGACAGGGCTACCCACTATGGCTACACCTTC
CASSVGDRATHYGYTF
>TRBJ1-2|-|13|TRBV29-1|-
TGCAGCGTCGCCGGGGGGAATGAAGGAGGCTACACCTTC
CSVAGGNEGGYTF
>TRBJ1-5|-|14|TRBV30|-
TGTGCCTGGAGTGGCGGGGGCAGCAATCAGCCCCAGCATTTT
CAWSGGGSNQPQHF
>TRBJ1-3|TRBD1|15|TRBV5-8|-
TGTGCCAGCAGCTGGGGACAGGGGGGCGGAAACACCATATATTTT
CASSWGQGGGNTIYF
>TRBJ1-6|-|16|TRBV6-1|few
TGTGCCAGCAGTGCTGAGGTTGGGGCGCCGAATTCACCCCTCCACTTT
CASSAEVGAPNSPLHF
>TRBJ2-3|TRBD2|15|TRBV27|-
TGTGCCAGCAGATCCCCCGGACTAGCGGGGAGAACGCAGTATTTT
CASRSPGLAGRTQYF
>TRBJ1-2|TRBD1|17|TRBV28|-
TGTGCCAGCAGTCCGTCGTCGGGACAGGGGGTTGCCTATGGCTACACCTTC
CASSPSSGQGVAYGYTF
>TRBJ2-1|-|16|TRBV7-8|-
TGTGCCAGCAGCCCCGGGAGTTCCCGATTTGGGAATGAGCAGTTCTTC
CASSPGSSRFGNEQFF
>TRBJ1-1|-|14|TRBV2|few
TGTGCCAGCAGTGTGACAGGCCCGGGCACTGAAGCTTTCTTT
CASSVTGPGTEAFF
>TRBJ2-1|TRBD1|15|TRBV6-5|few
TGTGCCAGCAGCCCCCGAGGGGGCGTGGGCAATGAGCAGTTCTTC
CASSPRGGVGNEQFF
>TRBJ1-2|-|12|TRBV19|once
TGTGCCACTTCCCCGACATTTGCGGGCTACACCTTC
CATSPTFAGYTF
>TRBJ1-4|-|15|TRBV4-1|once
TGCGCCAGCAGCCTAGACAAACGACGGGATGAAAAACTGTTTTTT
CASSLDKRRDEKLFF
>TRBJ1-2|-|13|TRBV30|-
TGTGCCTGGAGTCCGGAAGGGGGATATGGCTACACCTTC
CAWSPEGGYGYTF
>TRBJ2-7|TRBD1|13|TRBV19|-
TGTGCCAGTAGTAGTACAGGGGTCTACGAGCAGTACTTC
CASSSTGVYEQYF
>TRBJ1-5|-|17|TRBV4-3|-
TGCGCCAGCAGCCAAGATTATTGGGGTAAAGCCAATCAGCCCCAGCATTTT
CASSQDYWGKANQPQHF
>TRBJ1-6|TRBD1|17|TRBV9|-
TGTGCCAGCAGCGTAGGTACCAGGGGGATTGCGATTTCACCCCTCCACTTT
CASSVGTRGIAISPLHF
>TRBJ2-3|TRBD2|16|TRBV7-2|-
TGTGCCAGCAGCCGCGGGACTAGCGGGGGGGAAGATACGCAGTATTTT
CASSRGTSGGEDTQYF
>TRBJ2-2|-|13|TRBV12-5|-
TGTGCTAGTGGTTCCGCGGTGACCGGGGAGCTGTTTTTT
CASGSAVTGELFF
>TRBJ1-2|-|13|TRBV4-3|-
TGCGCCAGCAGCCAAGAGGTCAACTATGGCTACACCTTC
CASSQEVNYGYTF
>TRBJ1-1|-|13|TRBV27|-
TGTGCCAGCAGTTCATCGGGCCGAACTGAAGCTTTCTTT
CASSSSGRTEAFF